The TCR beta chain under discussion was sequenced for a study of shared clonotypes between healthy human individuals. Study outcomes and limitations: In the sorted subsets, rarefaction showed sequencing was incomplete despite large depth.

Turning to this clone: Its target is not known.

Terminally differentiated effector memory CD45RA+ cells were left out of the naive CD8 fraction, which was CD45RO-negative and positively selected for CCR7. Sequencing used immunoSEQ multiplex PCR; TCRdb keeps in-frame clones, though not all of them. The sample holds around 1,900,000 clones, roughly 93% seen once. Sequenced material: naive CD8+ T cells from PBMCs. The sequence derives from a man aged 18 to 29 in good health. Some clones in this sample may be carry-over from other donors' samples.

The CDR3 DNA follows: TGCAGCGTAACAGGGCCCTTCTATGGCTACACCTTC. It specifies CSVTGPFYGYTF. The V call is TRBV29-1, the J call TRBJ1-2, with D possibly matching TRBD1 (6 bases). The germline V gene encodes CDR1 SQVTM and CDR2 ANQGSEA. The ends were cut back, 6 bases at V and 4 bases at J, with 12 bases in the middle. The CDR3 runs to 12 residues.